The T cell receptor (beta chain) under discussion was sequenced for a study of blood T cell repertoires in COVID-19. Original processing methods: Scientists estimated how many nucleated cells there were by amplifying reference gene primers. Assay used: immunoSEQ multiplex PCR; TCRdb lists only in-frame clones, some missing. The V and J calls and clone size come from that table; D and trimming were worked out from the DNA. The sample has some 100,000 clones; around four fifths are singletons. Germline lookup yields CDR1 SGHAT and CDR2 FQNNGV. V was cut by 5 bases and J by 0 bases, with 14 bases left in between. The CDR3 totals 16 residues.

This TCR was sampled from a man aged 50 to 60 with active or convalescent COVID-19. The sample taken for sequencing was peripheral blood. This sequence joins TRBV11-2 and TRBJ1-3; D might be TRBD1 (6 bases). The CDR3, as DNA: TGTGCCAGCAGCAAGCGGGACACCAGCTCTGGAAACACCATATATTTT. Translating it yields CASSKRDTSSGNTIYF.